Listed here are 17 T cell receptor beta chains from one sample, sequenced in a study of T cell responses to AZD1222 COVID-19 vaccine. Clones were sequenced by immunoSEQ multiplex PCR, and TCRdb holds only the in-frame ones, with some missing. The repertoire consists of approximately 200,000 clones, with approximately 94% occurring once and the leading ten covering over 1.5%. This specimen was peripheral blood, taken 28 days after the second dose of the MenACWY control vaccine. These receptors were taken from an adult who received the MenACWY meningococcal vaccine as a control.

In its sample, this clone was seen once. V usage is TRBV28 and J usage is TRBJ1-1, with D hard to call. With 1 base removed from V and 2 bases from J, the gap between germline ends came to 5 bases. This CDR3 contains 13 residues. Germline CDR1 and CDR2: MDHEN and SYDVKM. The DNA of the CDR3 is TGTGCCAGCAGTTTATTCGGTAACACTGAAGCTTTCTTT. This codes for CASSLFGNTEAFF.

V and J are TRBV29-1 and TRBJ2-5; D might be TRBD1 (6 bases). The germline V gene encodes CDR1 SQVTM and CDR2 ANQGSEA. V was trimmed by 6 bases and J by 2 bases, leaving 16 bases between them. This CDR3 contains 14 residues. The CDR3 reads CSVGRDTSQETQYF. DNA of the CDR3: TGCAGCGTCGGCCGGGACACCTCTCAAGAGACCCAGTACTTC.

This clone was counted once. Distinct nucleotide sequences in the sample also encode this CDR3. The V and J genes are TRBV7-9 and TRBJ2-7; D call uncertain. The V gene's germline CDR1 is SEHNR and CDR2 FQNEAQ (reference sequence). The CDR3 consists of 13 residues. The V gene lost 5 bases and the J gene lost 2 bases, with 10 bases spanning the gap. The CDR3 loop is CASSPGGAYEQYF. The CDR3 coding sequence is TGTGCCAGCAGCCCAGGTGGGGCCTACGAGCAGTACTTC.

The J gene is TRBJ1-5, the V gene TRBV28; possible D gene TRBD1, 5 bases. Germline V gives CDR1 MDHEN, CDR2 SYDVKM. This CDR3 region has 14 residues. For the CDR3, the DNA is TGTGCGGCGGGGACCCTAAGTGGCAATCAGCCCCAGCATTTT. This codes for CAAGTLSGNQPQHF. The full variable domain, completed using reference TRBV28 and TRBJ1-5, is DVKVTQSSRYLVKRTGEKVFLECVQDMDHENMFWYRQDPGLGLRLIYFSYDVKMKEKGDIPEGYSVSREKKERFSLILESASTNQTSMYLCAAGTLSGNQPQHFGDGTRLSIL.

This clone was detected a few times. V is TRBV10-3 and J is TRBJ1-5; D unclear. Trimming pared 3 bases from V and 6 bases from J, leaving 18 bases between. Germline V gene lookup returns CDR1 ENHRY and CDR2 SYGVKD. CDR3 size: 16 residues. The CDR3 nucleotides are TGTGCCATCAGTGATCGGGCAGGCATAAGGGTTCAGCCCCAGCATTTT. The encoded protein is CAISDRAGIRVQPQHF.

This sequence joins TRBV18 and TRBJ1-5, with D possibly being TRBD1 (5 bases). The ends were cut back, 3 bases at V and 5 bases at J, with 11 bases in the middle. The germline CDR1 and CDR2 sequences are KGHSH and LQKENI. This CDR3 has 14 amino acids. This CDR3 is CASSPQGLDQPQHF. For the CDR3, the DNA is TGTGCCAGCTCACCGCAGGGTTTGGATCAGCCCCAGCATTTT.

The chain recombines TRBV7-8 with TRBJ1-5; 9 bases line up with TRBD1. Germline V gene lookup returns CDR1 SGHVS and CDR2 FQNEAQ. V lost 5 bases, J lost 4 bases, and 12 bases stayed unmatched. The CDR3 runs 17 residues. DNA for the CDR3: TGTGCCAGCAGCGTTACAGGGGGCCTGCGGCAAAATCAGCCCCAGCATTTT. It encodes CASSVTGGLRQNQPQHF.

The chain's CDR3 is CASSLYRDISYEQYF. In DNA form, the CDR3 reads TGTGCCAGCAGCTTATACCGAGACATTTCCTACGAGCAGTACTTC. The chain joins TRBV7-8 to TRBJ2-7; D remains unclear. There are 15 residues in the CDR3. Germline V gene lookup returns CDR1 SGHVS and CDR2 FQNEAQ. The V gene lost 2 bases and the J gene lost 1 base, with 12 bases spanning the gap. The full variable domain, in which reference TRBV7-8 and TRBJ2-7 provide the parts outside the CDR3, is GAGVSQSPRYKVAKRGQDVALRCDPISGHVSLFWYQQALGQGPEFLTYFQNEAQLDKSGLPSDRFFAERPEGSVSTLKIQRTQQEDSAVYLCASSLYRDISYEQYFGPGTRLTVT.

The V gene is TRBV2, the J gene TRBJ2-7, with D possibly being TRBD2 (6 bases). The germline gives CDR1 SNHLY, CDR2 FYNNEI. V was clipped by 6 bases and J by 2 bases, with 11 bases between them. The CDR3 length is 13 residues. The CDR3 region is CASRGGGAYEQYF. CDR3 bases: TGTGCCAGCAGGGGCGGAGGGGCCTACGAGCAGTACTTC.

The chain links TRBV7-9 to TRBJ1-4, with D unclear. V was shortened by 3 bases and J by 11 bases, with 10 bases between the two germline ends. The CDR3 totals 12 residues. The germline CDR1 and CDR2 sequences are SEHNR and FQNEAQ (reference sequence). CDR3 DNA: TGTGCCAGCAGCTTCGCCCAAGGGAAACTGTTTTTT. This encodes CASSFAQGKLFF.

This chain uses TRBV4-2 with TRBJ2-1, with 9 nucleotides matching TRBD2. Trimming cost V 4 bases and J 8 bases; bases outside gene matches: 12. The CDR3 runs to 16 residues. The germline V gene has CDR1 LGHNA and CDR2 YNFKEQ. CDR3 in amino acids: CASSPSRSGGPDEQFF. CDR3 coding DNA: TGTGCCAGCAGCCCCTCGCGAAGCGGGGGGCCTGATGAGCAGTTCTTC.

The chain links TRBV2 to TRBJ1-6, with 10 bases identical to TRBD1. V lost 7 bases to trimming and J lost 9 bases; unmatched junction nucleotides: 6. CDR3 length equals 14 residues. Per germline, CDR1 SNHLY and CDR2 FYNNEI. The CDR3 DNA sequence: TGTGCCAGCACGGACAGGGGGTTTTTTTCACCCCTCCACTTT. It codes for CASTDRGFFSPLHF.

The V call is TRBV29-1, the J call TRBJ2-3; 9 bases fit TRBD1. The CDR3 has 14 residues. The J segment lost 4 bases and the V segment lost 6 bases, leaving 8 bases of the junction unmatched. Germline assignment: CDR1 SQVTM and CDR2 ANQGSEA. The CDR3 is CSVLQGARADTQYF. CDR3 nucleotides: TGCAGCGTCCTACAGGGGGCGAGGGCAGATACGCAGTATTTT.

V usage is TRBV19 and J usage is TRBJ2-1; TRBD1 matches 8 bases. The germline gives CDR1 LNHDA, CDR2 SQIVND (reference sequence). V dropped 3 bases and J dropped 5; count of bases not matched to a gene: 6. This CDR3 is 15 amino acids long. The CDR3: CASSIQTGDHNEQFF. The CDR3 nucleotides are TGTGCCAGTAGTATCCAGACAGGGGACCACAATGAGCAGTTCTTC. The variable domain in full, with the rest retrieved from reference TRBV19 and TRBJ2-1, is DGGITQSPKYLFRKEGQNVTLSCEQNLNHDAMYWYRQDPGQGLRLIYYSQIVNDFQKGDIAEGYSVSREKKESFPLTVTSAQKNPTAFYLCASSIQTGDHNEQFFGPGTRLTVL.

This clone has only one observation. CDR3 bases: TGTGCCAGTAGTTCTCTAAGGGTGGGGGGGAAAAACAATCAGCCCCAGCATTTT. Translated: CASSSLRVGGKNNQPQHF. The chain has TRBV19 and TRBJ1-5, with D perhaps matching TRBD1 (5 bases). The V gene's germline CDR1 is LNHDA and CDR2 SQIVND (reference sequence). The germline V and J ends were trimmed by 5 bases and 3 bases, with 23 bases remaining between them. This CDR3 comprises 18 residues.

The chain combines TRBV18 with TRBJ1-3; weak D call: TRBD1 (6 bases). Trimming removed 3 bases from V and 0 bases from J, with 15 bases in between. This CDR3 contains 17 residues. The germline gives CDR1 KGHSH, CDR2 LQKENI. This chain's CDR3 is CASSPRTDLFSGNTIYF. In nucleotides, the CDR3 is TGTGCCAGCTCACCCAGGACAGACCTTTTCTCTGGAAACACCATATATTTT.

DNA for the CDR3: TGTGCCAGCAGTCTCGGGGGAGGAAACACCATATATTTT. It encodes CASSLGGGNTIYF. V usage is TRBV7-9 and J usage is TRBJ1-3; perhaps TRBD1 as D (5 bases). V was trimmed by 6 bases and J by 4 bases, leaving 10 bases between them. Looked up from germline, CDR1 is SEHNR and CDR2 is FQNEAQ (reference sequence). This CDR3 spans 13 amino acids.